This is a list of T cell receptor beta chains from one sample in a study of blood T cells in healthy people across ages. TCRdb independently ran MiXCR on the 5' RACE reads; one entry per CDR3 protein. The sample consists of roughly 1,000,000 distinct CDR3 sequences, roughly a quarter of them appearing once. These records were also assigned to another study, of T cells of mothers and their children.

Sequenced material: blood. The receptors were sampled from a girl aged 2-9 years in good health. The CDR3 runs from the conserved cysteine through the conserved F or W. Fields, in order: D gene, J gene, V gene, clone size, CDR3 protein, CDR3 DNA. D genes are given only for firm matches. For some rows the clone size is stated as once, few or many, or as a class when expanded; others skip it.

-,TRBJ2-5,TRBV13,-,CASSFRIGPNQETQYF,TGTGCCAGCAGCTTCAGGATAGGACCTAATCAAGAGACCCAGTACTTC
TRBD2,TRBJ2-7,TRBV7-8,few,CASSPRDYQTYEQYF,TGTGCCAGCAGCCCCCGGGACTACCAAACCTACGAGCAGTACTTC
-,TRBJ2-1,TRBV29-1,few,CSVAWGSDEQFF,TGCAGCGTTGCTTGGGGGTCTGATGAGCAGTTCTTC
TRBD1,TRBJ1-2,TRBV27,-,CASSSQGVYGYTF,TGTGCCAGCAGTTCACAGGGGGTGTATGGCTACACCTTC
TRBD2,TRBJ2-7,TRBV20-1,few,CSARGTSGSEYF,TGCAGTGCTAGAGGCACTAGCGGGAGTGAGTACTTC
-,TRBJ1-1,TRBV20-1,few,CSARILRGSMNTEAFF,TGCAGTGCTAGAATTCTGAGGGGATCCATGAACACTGAAGCTTTCTTT
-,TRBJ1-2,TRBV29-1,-,CSVERTDSVNYGYTF,TGCAGCGTTGAGAGGACAGACTCAGTTAACTATGGCTACACCTTC
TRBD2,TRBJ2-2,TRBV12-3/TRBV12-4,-,CASSFSGSTTGELFF,TGTGCCAGCAGTTTCAGCGGGAGTACCACCGGGGAGCTGTTTTTT
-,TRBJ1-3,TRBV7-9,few,CASSSPLTFSGNTIYF,TGTGCCAGCAGCTCGCCTCTGACGTTCTCTGGAAACACCATATATTTT
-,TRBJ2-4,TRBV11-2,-,CASSLDWGPNIQYF,TGTGCCAGCAGCTTAGATTGGGGGCCTAACATTCAGTACTTC
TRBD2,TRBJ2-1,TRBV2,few,CASRGLVSGSYNEQFF,TGTGCCAGCAGAGGACTAGTTTCAGGTTCCTACAATGAGCAGTTCTTC
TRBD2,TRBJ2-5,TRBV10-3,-,CAISEPRETQYF,TGTGCCATCAGTGAGCCGCGGGAGACCCAATACTTC
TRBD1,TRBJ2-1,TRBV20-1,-,CSATGQGAYNEQFF,TGCAGTGCGACGGGACAGGGGGCCTACAATGAGCAGTTCTTC
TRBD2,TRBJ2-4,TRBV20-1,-,CSARGLAELAKNIQYF,TGCAGTGCTAGGGGACTAGCGGAACTAGCCAAAAACATTCAGTACTTC
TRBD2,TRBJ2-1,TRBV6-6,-,CVSSPTSGRANEQFF,TGTGTCAGCAGTCCAACTAGCGGGAGGGCAAACGAGCAGTTCTTC
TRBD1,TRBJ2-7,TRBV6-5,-,CASSYTTGTGFHEQYF,TGTGCCAGCAGTTACACGACCGGGACAGGGTTCCACGAGCAGTACTTC
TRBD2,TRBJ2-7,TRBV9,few,CASSPSSGGLPGEQYF,TGTGCCAGCAGCCCCTCTAGCGGGGGTCTGCCGGGGGAGCAGTACTTC
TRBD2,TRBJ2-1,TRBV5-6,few,CASSLPQREDYEQFF,TGTGCCAGCAGCTTGCCCCAGCGGGAGGATTATGAGCAGTTCTTC
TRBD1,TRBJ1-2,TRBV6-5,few,CASRRTGTNYGYTF,TGTGCCAGCAGGCGGACAGGGACTAACTATGGCTACACCTTC
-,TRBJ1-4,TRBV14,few,CASSQRTGFVGGGREKLFF,TGTGCCAGCAGCCAGAGAACAGGGTTCGTCGGTGGGGGGCGAGAAAAACTGTTTTTT
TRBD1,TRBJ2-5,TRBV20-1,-,CSAPRGQGAGETQYF,TGCAGTGCTCCCCGCGGACAGGGGGCGGGAGAGACCCAGTACTTC
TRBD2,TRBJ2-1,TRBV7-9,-,CASSSRLAGGPSYNEQFF,TGTGCCAGCAGTTCGCGACTAGCGGGAGGGCCTTCCTACAATGAGCAGTTCTTC
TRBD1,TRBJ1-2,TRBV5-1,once,CASSLPGTAYTF,TGCGCCAGCAGCTTGCCGGGGACAGCCTACACCTTC
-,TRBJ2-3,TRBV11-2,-,CASGLDLRDTQYF,TGTGCCAGCGGCTTAGACCTGCGGGATACGCAGTATTTT
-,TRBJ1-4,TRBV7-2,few,CASSLGSGPQDEKLFF,TGTGCCAGCAGCTTAGGGTCGGGACCCCAGGATGAAAAACTGTTTTTT
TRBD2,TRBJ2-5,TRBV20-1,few,CSALLVTGGLQETQYF,TGCAGTGCCCTCCTCGTGACGGGAGGCCTCCAAGAGACCCAGTACTTC